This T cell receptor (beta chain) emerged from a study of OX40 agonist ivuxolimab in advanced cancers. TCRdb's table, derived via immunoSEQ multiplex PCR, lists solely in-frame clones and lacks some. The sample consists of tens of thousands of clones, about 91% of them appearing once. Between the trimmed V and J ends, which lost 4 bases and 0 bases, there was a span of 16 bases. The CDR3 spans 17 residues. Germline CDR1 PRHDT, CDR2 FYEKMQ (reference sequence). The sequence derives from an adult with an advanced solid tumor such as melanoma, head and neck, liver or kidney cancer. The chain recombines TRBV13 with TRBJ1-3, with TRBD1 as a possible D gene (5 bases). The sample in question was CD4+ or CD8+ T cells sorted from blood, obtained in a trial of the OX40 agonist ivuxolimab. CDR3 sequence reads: CASSSVLAGPSGNTIYF. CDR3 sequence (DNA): TGTGCCAGCAGCTCCGTTTTAGCGGGGCCCTCTGGAAACACCATATATTTT.